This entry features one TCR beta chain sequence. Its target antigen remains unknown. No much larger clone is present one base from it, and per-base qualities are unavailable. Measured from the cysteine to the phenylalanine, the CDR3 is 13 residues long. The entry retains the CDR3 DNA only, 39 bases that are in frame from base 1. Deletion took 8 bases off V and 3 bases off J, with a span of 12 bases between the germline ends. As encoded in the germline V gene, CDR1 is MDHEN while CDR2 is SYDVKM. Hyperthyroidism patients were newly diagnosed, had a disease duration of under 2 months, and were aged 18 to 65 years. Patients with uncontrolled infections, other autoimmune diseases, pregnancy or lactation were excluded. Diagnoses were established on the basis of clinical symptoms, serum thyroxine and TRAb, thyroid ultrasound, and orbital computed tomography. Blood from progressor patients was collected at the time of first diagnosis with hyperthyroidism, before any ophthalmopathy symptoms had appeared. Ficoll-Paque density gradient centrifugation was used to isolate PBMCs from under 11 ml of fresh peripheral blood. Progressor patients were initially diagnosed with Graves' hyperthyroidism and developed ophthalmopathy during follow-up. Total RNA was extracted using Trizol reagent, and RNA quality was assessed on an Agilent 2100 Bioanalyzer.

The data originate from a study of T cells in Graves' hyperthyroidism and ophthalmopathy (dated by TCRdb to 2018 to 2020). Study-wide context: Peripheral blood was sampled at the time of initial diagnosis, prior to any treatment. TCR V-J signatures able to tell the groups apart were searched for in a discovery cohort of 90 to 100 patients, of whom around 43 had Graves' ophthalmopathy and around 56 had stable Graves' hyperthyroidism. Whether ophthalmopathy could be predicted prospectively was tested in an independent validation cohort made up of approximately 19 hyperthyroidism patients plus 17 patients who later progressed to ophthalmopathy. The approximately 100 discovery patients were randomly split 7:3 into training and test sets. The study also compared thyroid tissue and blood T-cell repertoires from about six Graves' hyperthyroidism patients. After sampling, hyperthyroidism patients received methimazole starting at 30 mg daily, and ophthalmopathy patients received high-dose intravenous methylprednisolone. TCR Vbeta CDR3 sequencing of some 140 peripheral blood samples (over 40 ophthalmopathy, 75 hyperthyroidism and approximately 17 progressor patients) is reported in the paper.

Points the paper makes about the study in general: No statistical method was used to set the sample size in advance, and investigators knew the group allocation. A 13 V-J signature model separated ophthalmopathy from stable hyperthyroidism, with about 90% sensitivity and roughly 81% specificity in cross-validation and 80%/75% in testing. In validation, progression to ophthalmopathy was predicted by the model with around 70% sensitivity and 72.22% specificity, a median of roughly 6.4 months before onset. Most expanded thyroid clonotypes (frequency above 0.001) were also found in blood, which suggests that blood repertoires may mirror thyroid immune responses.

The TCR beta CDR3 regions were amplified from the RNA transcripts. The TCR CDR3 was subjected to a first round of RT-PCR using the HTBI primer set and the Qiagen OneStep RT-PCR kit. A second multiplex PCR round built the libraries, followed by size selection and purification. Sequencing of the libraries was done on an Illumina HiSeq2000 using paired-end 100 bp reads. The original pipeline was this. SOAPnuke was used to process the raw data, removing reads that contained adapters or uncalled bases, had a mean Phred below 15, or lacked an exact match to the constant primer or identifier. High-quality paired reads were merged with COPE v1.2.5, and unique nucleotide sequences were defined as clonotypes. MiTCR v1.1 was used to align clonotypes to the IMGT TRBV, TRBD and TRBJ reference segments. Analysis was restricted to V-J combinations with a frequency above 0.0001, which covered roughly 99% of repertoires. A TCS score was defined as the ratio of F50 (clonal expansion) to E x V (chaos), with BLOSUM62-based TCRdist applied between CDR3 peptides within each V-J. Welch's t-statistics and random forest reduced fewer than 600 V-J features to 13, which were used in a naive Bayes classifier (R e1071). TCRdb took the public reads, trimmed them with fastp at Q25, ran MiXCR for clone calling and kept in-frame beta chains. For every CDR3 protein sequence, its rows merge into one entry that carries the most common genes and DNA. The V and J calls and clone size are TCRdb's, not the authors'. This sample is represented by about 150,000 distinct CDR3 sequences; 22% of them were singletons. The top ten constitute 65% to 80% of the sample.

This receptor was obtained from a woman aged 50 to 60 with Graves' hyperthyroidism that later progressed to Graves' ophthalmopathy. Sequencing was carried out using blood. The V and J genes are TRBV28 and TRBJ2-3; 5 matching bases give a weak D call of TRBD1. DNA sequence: TGTGCCAGCTACGACAGTGGGACAGATACGCAGTATTTT. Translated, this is CASYDSGTDTQYF. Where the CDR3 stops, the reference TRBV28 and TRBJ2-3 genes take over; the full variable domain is DVKVTQSSRYLVKRTGEKVFLECVQDMDHENMFWYRQDPGLGLRLIYFSYDVKMKEKGDIPEGYSVSREKKERFSLILESASTNQTSMYLCASYDSGTDTQYFGPGTRLTVL.